This T cell receptor beta chain was sequenced during a study of T cell responses to AZD1222 COVID-19 vaccine. CDR1 and CDR2 from the germline V gene are SNHLY and FYNNEI. The CDR3 has 16 residues. Trimming cost V 0 bases and J 5 bases; bases outside gene matches: 6. This clone was seen only a few times. TCRdb's copy holds only in-frame clones and misses some; the assay was immunoSEQ multiplex PCR. Of approximately 120,000 clones listed, 70% to 90% are singletons. The sample was peripheral blood, taken on day 0 of AZD1222 vaccination. This clonotype originated in an adult in good health. The rearrangement links TRBV2 to TRBJ2-2; 7 nucleotides agree with TRBD2. CDR3 in DNA: TGTGCCAGCAGTGAAGCGTCGGGGGGAGTAACCGGGGAGCTGTTTTTT. It encodes CASSEASGGVTGELFF. Full variable domain (outside the CDR3, taken from reference TRBV2 and TRBJ2-2): EPEVTQTPSHQVTQMGQEVILRCVPISNHLYFYWYRQILGQKVEFLVSFYNNEISEKSEIFDDQFSVERPDGSNFTLKIRSTKLEDSAMYFCASSEASGGVTGELFFGEGSRLTVL.